Sequencing of this T cell receptor (beta chain) was carried out in a study of CXCR3-negative and CXCR3-positive naive CD8 T cells. CDR1 SQVTM and CDR2 ANQGSEA come from the germline V gene. The CDR3 length is 14 residues. About this clonotype itself: Its antigen is not identified.

Naive CD8+ T cells were CD45RO-CCR7+CD27+CD95-. Libraries of TRB cDNA were made by 5' RACE and carried UMIs. TCRdb reanalyzed the 5' RACE reads and collapses them to one entry per CDR3 protein, without DNA. Here the sample table reports 100,000 to 150,000 distinct CDR3 sequences. Findings and limits, study-wide: Diversity was high in both naive subsets and much lower in memory cells. It was found that naive subsets had comparable surface CD5, and TCR strength was inferred from TRB CDR3 properties.

This TCR was sampled from a human donor in good health. Some clones in this sample may be carry-over from other donors' samples. The V call is TRBV29-1, the J call TRBJ2-7; with no DNA, the TCRdb D assignment of TRBD2 cannot be verified. Sequencing was done on a sample of naive CXCR3- CD8+ T cells from blood. As for subset: CD45RO-CCR7+CD27+CD95- naive CD8+ T cells lacking CXCR3 (TNR3-). The chain's CDR3 is CSVVWTGGTYEQYF.